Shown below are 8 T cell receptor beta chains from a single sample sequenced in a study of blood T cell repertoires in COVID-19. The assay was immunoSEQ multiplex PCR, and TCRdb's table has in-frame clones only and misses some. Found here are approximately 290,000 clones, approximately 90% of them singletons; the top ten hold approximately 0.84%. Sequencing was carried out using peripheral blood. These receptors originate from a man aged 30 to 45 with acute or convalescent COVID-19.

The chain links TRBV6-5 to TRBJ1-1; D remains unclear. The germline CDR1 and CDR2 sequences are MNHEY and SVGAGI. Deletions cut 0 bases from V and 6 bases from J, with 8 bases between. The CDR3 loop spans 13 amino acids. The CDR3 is CASSYSRAAEAFF. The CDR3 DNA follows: TGTGCCAGCAGTTACTCGAGGGCAGCTGAAGCTTTCTTT.

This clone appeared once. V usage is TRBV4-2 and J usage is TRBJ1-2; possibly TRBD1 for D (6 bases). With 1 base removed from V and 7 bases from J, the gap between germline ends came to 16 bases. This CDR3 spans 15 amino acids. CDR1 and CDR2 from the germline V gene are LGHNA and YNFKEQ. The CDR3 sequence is CASSQGGRGTAGYTF. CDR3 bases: TGTGCCAGCAGCCAAGGAGGCAGGGGAACGGCTGGCTACACCTTC.

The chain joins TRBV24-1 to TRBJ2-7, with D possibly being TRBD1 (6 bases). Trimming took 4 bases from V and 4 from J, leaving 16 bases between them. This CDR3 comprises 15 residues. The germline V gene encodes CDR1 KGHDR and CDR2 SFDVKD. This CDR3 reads CATSDTGKGTYEQYF. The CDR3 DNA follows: TGTGCCACCAGTGACACCGGAAAGGGGACATACGAGCAGTACTTC.

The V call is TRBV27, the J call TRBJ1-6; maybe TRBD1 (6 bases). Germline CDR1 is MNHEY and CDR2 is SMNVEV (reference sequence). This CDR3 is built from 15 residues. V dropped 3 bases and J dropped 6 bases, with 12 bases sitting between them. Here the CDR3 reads CASSFRAGVNSPLHF. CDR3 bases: TGTGCCAGCAGTTTTCGCGCAGGGGTTAATTCACCCCTCCACTTT.

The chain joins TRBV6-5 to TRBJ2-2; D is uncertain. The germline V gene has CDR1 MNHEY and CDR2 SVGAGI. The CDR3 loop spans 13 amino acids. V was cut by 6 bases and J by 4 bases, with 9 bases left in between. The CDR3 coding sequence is TGTGCCAGCAGCCTAGGAAGCACCGGGGAGCTGTTTTTT. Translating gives CASSLGSTGELFF.

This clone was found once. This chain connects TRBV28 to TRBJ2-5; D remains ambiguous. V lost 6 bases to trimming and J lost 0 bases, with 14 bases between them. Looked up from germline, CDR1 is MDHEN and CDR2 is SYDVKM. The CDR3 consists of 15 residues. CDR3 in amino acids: CASSPRDWYQETQYF. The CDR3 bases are TGTGCCAGCAGCCCACGTGACTGGTACCAAGAGACCCAGTACTTC. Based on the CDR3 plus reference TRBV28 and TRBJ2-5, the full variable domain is DVKVTQSSRYLVKRTGEKVFLECVQDMDHENMFWYRQDPGLGLRLIYFSYDVKMKEKGDIPEGYSVSREKKERFSLILESASTNQTSMYLCASSPRDWYQETQYFGPGTRLLVL.

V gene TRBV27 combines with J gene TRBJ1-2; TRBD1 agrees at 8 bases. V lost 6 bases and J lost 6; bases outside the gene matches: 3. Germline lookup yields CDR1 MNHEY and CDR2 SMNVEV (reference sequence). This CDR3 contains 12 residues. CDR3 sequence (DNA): TGTGCCAGCAGAAAGACAGGGGATGGCTACACCTTC. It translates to CASRKTGDGYTF.

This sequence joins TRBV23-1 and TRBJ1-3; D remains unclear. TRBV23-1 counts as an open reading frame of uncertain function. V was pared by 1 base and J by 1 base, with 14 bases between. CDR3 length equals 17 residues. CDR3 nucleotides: TGCGCCAGCAGTCAATTGGCCTCTAGATATTCTGGAAACACCATATATTTT. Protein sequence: CASSQLASRYSGNTIYF.